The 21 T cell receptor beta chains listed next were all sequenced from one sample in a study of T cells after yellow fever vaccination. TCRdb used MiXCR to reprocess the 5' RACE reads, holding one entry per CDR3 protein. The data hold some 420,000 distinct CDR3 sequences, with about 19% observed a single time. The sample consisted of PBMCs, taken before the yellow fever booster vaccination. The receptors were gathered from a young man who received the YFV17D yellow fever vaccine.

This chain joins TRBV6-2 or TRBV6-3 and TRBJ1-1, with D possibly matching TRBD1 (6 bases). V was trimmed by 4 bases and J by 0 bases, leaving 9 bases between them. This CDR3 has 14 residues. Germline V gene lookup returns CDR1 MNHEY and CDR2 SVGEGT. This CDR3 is CASSWTELNTEAFF. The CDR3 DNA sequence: TGTGCCAGCAGTTGGACAGAATTGAACACTGAAGCTTTCTTT.

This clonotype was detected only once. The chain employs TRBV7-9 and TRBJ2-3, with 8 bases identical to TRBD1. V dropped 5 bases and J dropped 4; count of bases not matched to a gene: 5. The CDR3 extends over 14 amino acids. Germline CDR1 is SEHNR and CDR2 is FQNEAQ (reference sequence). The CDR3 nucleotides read TGTGCCAGCAGCACCACGACAGGGGCAGATACGCAGTATTTT. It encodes CASSTTTGADTQYF.

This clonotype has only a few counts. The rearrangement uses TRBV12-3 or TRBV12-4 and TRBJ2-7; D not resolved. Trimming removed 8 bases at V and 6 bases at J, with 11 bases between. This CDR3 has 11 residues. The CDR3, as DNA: TGTGCCAGCGGAAGTAGACGCGAGCAGTACTTC. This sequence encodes CASGSRREQYF.

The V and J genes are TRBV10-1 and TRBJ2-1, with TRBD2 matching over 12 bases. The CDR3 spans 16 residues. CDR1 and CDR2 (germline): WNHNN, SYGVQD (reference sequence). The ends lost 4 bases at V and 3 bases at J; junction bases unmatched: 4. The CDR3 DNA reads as TGCGCCAGCAGTGGTCAACTAGCGGGGGGCTACAATGAGCAGTTCTTC. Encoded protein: CASSGQLAGGYNEQFF.

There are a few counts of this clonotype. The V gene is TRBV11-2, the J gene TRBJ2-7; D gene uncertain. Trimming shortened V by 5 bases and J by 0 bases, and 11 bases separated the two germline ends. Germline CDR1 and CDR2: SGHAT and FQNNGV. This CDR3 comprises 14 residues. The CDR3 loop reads CASSPGFSSYEQYF. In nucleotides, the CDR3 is TGTGCCAGCAGCCCTGGCTTTAGCTCCTACGAGCAGTACTTC.

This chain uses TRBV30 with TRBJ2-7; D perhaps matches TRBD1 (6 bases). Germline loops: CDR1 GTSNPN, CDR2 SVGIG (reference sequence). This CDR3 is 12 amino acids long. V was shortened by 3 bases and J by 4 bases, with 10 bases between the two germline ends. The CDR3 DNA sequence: TGTGCCTGGAGCCCCCAGGGGTACGAGCAGTACTTC. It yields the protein CAWSPQGYEQYF. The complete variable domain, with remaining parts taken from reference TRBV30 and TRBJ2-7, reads SQTIHQWPATLVQPVGSPLSLECTVEGTSNPNLYWYRQAAGRGLQLLFYSVGIGQISSEVPQNLSASRPQDRQFILSSKKLLLSDSGFYLCAWSPQGYEQYFGPGTRLTVT.

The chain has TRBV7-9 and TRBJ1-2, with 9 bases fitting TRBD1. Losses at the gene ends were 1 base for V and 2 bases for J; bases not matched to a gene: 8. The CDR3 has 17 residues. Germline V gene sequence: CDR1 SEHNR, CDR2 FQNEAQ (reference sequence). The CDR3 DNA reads TGTGCCAGCAGCTTAGGTCTCCGGACAGGGGTAAACTATGGCTACACCTTC. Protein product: CASSLGLRTGVNYGYTF.

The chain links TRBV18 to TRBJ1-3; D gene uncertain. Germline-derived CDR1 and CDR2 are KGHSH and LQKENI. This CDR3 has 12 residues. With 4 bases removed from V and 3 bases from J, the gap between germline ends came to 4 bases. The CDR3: CASSRIGNTIYF. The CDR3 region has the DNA TGTGCCAGCTCACGTATTGGAAACACCATATATTTT.

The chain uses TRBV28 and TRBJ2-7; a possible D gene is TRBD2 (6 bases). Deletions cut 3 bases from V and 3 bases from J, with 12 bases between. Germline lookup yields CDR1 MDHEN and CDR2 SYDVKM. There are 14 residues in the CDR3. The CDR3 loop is CASSLLSGDYEQYF. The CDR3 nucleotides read TGTGCCAGCAGTTTGCTTTCGGGGGACTACGAGCAGTACTTC.

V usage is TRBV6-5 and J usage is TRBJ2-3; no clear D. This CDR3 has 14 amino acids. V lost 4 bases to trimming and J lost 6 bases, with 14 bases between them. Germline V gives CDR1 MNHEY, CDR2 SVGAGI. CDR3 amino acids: CASSSPLSWDTQYF. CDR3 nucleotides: TGTGCCAGCAGTTCCCCGCTTAGTTGGGATACGCAGTATTTT.

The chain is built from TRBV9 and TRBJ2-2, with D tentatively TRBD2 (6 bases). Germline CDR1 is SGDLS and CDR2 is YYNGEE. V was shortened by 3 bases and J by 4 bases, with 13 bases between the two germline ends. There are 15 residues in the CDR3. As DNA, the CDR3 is TGTGCCAGCAGCGCTAGAGGAGGGTCCACCGGGGAGCTGTTTTTT. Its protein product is CASSARGGSTGELFF.

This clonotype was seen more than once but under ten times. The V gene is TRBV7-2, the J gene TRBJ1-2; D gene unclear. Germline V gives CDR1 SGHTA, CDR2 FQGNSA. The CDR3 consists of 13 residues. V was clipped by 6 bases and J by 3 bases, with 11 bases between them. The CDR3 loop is CASRRTSDYGYTF. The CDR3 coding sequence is TGTGCCAGCAGACGGACTTCCGACTATGGCTACACCTTC. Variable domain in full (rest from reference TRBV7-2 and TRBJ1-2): GAGVSQSPSNKVTEKGKDVELRCDPISGHTALYWYRQSLGQGLEFLIYFQGNSAPDKSGLPSDRFSAERTGGSVSTLTIQRTQQEDSAVYLCASRRTSDYGYTFGSGTRLTVV.

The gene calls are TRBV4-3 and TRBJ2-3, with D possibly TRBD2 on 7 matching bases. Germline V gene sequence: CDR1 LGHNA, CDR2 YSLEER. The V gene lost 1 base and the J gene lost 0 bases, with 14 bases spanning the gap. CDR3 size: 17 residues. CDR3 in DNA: TGCGCCAGCAGCCAAGCTCACCGGGGGGCTAGCACAGATACGCAGTATTTT. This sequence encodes CASSQAHRGASTDTQYF.

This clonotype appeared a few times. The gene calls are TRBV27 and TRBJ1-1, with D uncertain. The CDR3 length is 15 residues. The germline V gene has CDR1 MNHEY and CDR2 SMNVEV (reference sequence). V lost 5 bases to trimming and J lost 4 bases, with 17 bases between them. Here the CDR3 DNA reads TGTGCCAGCAGTCCCACTTTGCGATATCGCACTGAAGCTTTCTTT. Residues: CASSPTLRYRTEAFF.

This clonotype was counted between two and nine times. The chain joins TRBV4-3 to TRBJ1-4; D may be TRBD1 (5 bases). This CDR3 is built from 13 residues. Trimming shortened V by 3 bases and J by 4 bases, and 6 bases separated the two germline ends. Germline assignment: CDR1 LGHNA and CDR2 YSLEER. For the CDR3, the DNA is TGCGCCAGCAGCCAGGGGGGTAATGAAAAACTGTTTTTT. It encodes CASSQGGNEKLFF.

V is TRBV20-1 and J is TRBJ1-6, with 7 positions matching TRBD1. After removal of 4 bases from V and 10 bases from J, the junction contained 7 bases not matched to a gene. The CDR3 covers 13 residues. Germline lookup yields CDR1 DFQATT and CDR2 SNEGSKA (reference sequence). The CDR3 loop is CSAMQTGLSPLHF. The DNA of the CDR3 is TGCAGTGCTATGCAGACAGGGCTCTCACCCCTCCACTTT.

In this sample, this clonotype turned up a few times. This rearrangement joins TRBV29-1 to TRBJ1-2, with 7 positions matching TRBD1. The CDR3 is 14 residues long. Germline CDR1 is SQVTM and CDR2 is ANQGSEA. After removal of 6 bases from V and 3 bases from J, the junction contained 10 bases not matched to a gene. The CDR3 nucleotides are TGCAGCGTGACCCTAGGACAGGCAGACTATGGCTACACCTTC. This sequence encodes CSVTLGQADYGYTF.

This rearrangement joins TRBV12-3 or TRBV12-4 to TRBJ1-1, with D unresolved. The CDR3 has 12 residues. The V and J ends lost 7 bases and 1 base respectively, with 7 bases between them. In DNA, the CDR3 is TGTGCCAGCAAGTACCAGAACACTGAAGCTTTCTTT. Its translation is CASKYQNTEAFF.

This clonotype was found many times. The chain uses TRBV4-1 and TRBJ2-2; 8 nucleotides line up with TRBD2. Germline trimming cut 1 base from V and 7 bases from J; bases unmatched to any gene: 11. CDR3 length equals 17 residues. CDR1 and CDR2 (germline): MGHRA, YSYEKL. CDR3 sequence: CASSQVGLAGSNGELFF. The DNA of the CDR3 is TGCGCCAGCAGCCAAGTTGGGCTAGCGGGTAGTAACGGGGAGCTGTTTTTT.

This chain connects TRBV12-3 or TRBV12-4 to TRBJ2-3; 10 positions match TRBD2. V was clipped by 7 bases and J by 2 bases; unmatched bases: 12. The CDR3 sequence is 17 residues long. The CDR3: CASTDPYSGGTTDTQYF. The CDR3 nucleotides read TGTGCCAGCACCGACCCTTATAGCGGGGGGACCACAGATACGCAGTATTTT.

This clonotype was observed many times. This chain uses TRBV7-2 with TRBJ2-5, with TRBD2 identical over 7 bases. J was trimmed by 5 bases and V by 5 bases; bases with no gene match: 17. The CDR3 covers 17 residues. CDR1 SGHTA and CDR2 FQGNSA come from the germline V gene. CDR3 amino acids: CASSRMLLTGGGETQYF. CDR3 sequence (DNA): TGTGCCAGCAGCCGGATGTTGTTGACGGGGGGAGGGGAGACCCAGTACTTC.